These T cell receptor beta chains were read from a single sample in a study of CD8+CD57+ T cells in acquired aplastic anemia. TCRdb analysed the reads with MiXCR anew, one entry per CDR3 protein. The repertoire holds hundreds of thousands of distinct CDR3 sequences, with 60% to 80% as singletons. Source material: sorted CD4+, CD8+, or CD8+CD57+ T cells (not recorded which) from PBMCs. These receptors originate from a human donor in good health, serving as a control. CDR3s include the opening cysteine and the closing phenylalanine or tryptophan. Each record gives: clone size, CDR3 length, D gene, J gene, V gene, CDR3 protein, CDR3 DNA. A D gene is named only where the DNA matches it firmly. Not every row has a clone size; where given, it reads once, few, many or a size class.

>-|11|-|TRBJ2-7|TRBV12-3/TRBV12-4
CASSWGLEQYF
TGTGCCAGCAGTTGGGGGCTCGAGCAGTACTTC
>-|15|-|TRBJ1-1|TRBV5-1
CASSSGSGSSTEAFF
TGCGCCAGCAGCTCAGGATCAGGGTCCTCCACTGAAGCTTTCTTT
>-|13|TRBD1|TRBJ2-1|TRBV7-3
CASTKGGFNEPFF
TGTGCCAGCACCAAAGGGGGCTTCAATGAGCCATTCTTC
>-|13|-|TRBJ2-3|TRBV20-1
CSASHGNNSPQYF
TGCAGTGCTAGCCACGGGAACAATTCACCGCAGTATTTT
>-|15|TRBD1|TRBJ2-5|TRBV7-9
CASSPGQGLDEQYYF
TGTGCCAGCAGCCCAGGACAGGGTCTCGACGAGCAGTACTACTTC
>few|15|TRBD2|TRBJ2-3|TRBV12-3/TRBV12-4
CASSPGTSGGGTQYF
TGTGCCAGCAGTCCCGGGACTAGCGGGGGGGGTACGCAGTATTTT
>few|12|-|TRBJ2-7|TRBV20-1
CSARATDYEQYF
TGCAGTGCTAGAGCAACGGATTACGAGCAGTACTTC
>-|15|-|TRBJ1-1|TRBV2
CASSGGAGGDTEAFF
TGTGCCAGCAGTGGGGGCGCAGGTGGGGACACTGAAGCTTTCTTT
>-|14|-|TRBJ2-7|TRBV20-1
CSAARGGDSYEQYF
TGCAGCGCCGCACGTGGCGGGGACTCCTACGAGCAGTACTTC
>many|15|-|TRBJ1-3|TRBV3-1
CASSQNRISGNTIYF
TGTGCCAGCAGCCAAAACAGGATTTCTGGAAACACCATATATTTT
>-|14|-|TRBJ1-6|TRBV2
CASSGPARTSPLHF
TGTGCCAGCAGCGGGCCCGCCAGGACGTCGCCCCTCCACTTT
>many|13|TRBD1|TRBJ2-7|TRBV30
CASSGTGIYEQYF
TGTGCATCCTCCGGGACAGGGATTTACGAGCAGTACTTC
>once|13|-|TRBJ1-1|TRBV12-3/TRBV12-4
CASSGPAHTEAFF
TGTGCCAGCAGCGGGCCGGCCCACACTGAAGCTTTCTTT
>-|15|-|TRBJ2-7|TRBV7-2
CASSAERGYLYEQYF
TGTGCCAGCAGCGCGGAACGGGGCTACCTCTACGAGCAGTACTTC
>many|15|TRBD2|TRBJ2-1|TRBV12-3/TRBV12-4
CASSGVERGGFEQFF
TGTGCCAGCAGTGGGGTCGAGCGGGGGGGCTTTGAGCAGTTCTTC
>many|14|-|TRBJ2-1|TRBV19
CASSIDLENNEQFF
TGTGCCAGTAGTATAGATTTAGAAAACAATGAGCAGTTCTTC
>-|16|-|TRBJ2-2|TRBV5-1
CASSLVGAGNTGELFF
TGCGCCAGCAGCTTGGTAGGGGCGGGAAACACCGGGGAGCTGTTTTTT
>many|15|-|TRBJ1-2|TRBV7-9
CASSSRQARSHGYTF
TGTGCCAGCAGCTCTAGACAGGCCAGGTCGCATGGCTACACCTTC
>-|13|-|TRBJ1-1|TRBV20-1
CSARSDLLTEAFF
TGCAGTGCTAGATCAGATTTACTGACTGAAGCTTTCTTT
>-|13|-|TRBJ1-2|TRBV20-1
CSACTPQPGGYTF
TGCAGTGCCTGCACGCCTCAGCCGGGGGGCTACACCTTC
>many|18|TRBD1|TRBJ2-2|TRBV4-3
CASSQSPWDRDYTGELFF
TGCGCCAGCAGCCAGTCGCCCTGGGACAGGGACTACACCGGGGAGCTGTTTTTT
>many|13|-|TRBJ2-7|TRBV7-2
CASSLVRGYEQYF
TGTGCCAGCAGCTTAGTCAGGGGCTACGAGCAGTACTTC
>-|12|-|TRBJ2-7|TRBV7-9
CASNDEGCEEYF
TGTGCCAGCAACGACGAGGGCTGTGAGGAGTACTTC
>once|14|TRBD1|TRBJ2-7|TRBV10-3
CAISDGTGRYEQYF
TGTGCCATCAGCGACGGGACAGGGCGCTACGAGCAGTACTTC
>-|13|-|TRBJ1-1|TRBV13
CASSLRSHTEAFF
TGTGCCAGCAGCTTGCGGAGTCACACTGAAGCTTTCTTT
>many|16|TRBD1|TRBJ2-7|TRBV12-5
CASGLIPPGTGRGQYF
TGTGCTAGTGGTTTGATTCCCCCCGGGACAGGGAGGGGCCAGTACTTC
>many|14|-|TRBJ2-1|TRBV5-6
CASSPTGRTSEQFF
TGTGCCAGCAGTCCGACAGGGAGGACCAGTGAGCAGTTCTTC
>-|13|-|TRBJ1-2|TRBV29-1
CSVEKRGLHGYTF
TGCAGCGTTGAGAAACGTGGGTTGCATGGCTACACCTTC
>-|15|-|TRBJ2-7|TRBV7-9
CASSSRTGSAYEIYF
TGTGCCAGCAGCTCTCGCACAGGGTCAGCCTACGAGATTTACTTC
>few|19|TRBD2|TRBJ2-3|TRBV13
CASSFRAGGRVRGKDTQYF
TGTGCCAGCAGCTTCCGGGCGGGGGGGCGAGTCCGGGGCAAAGATACGCAGTATTTT
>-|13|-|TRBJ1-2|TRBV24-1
CATSVQGNRGYTF
TGTGCCACCAGTGTCCAGGGGAATCGTGGCTACACCTTC
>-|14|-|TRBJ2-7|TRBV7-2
CASSRFEGGEKQYF
TGTGCCAGCAGCCGCTTCGAGGGGGGAGAGAAGCAGTACTTC
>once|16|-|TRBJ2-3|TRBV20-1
CSARDRRKLSTDTQYF
TGCAGTGCTAGAGATCGGAGAAAACTTAGCACAGATACGCAGTATTTT
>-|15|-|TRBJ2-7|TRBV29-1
CSVEAGDFPAYEQYF
TGCAGCGTTGAAGCCGGGGATTTTCCCGCCTACGAGCAGTACTTC
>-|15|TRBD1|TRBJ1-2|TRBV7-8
CASSLRTGNPYGYTF
TGTGCCAGCAGCCTAAGGACAGGGAACCCCTATGGCTACACCTTC
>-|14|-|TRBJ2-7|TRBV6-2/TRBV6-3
CASSATGHQPQQYF
TGTGCCAGCAGTGCTACAGGACACCAGCCCCAGCAGTACTTC
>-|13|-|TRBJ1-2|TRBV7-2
CASSLDGNYGCSF
TGTGCCAGCAGCCTCGACGGTAACTATGGCTGCTCCTTC
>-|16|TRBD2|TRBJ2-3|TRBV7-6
CASSENGRGGSDTQYF
TGTGCCAGCAGCGAGAACGGGCGGGGGGGGTCGGATACGCAGTATTTT
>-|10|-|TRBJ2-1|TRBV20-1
CSASPHEQFF
TGCAGTGCTAGCCCTCATGAGCAGTTCTTC
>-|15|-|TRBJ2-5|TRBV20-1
CSARGAPGCLETQYF
TGCAGTGCTAGAGGGGCGCCAGGGTGTTTGGAGACCCAGTACTTC
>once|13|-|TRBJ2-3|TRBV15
CATSRDHLDTQYF
TGTGCCACCAGCAGAGATCATTTGGATACGCAGTATTTT
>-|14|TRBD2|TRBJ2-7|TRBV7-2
CASSLAGGEGRDHF
TGTGCCAGCAGCTTAGCTGGGGGGGAAGGAAGAGACCACTTC
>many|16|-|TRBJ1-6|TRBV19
CASRTGTEDLESPLHF
TGTGCCAGTAGGACCGGGACGGAAGATTTGGAATCACCCCTCCACTTT
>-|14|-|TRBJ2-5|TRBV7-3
CASSLLGWQETQYF
TGTGCCAGCAGCTTACTGGGGTGGCAAGAGACCCAGTACTTC
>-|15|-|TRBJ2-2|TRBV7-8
CASSRQGGLSGGLFF
TGTGCCAGCAGCCGGCAGGGTGGTCTCTCCGGGGGGCTGTTTTTT
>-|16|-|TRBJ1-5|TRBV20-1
CSAQEAGRNINQPQHF
TGCAGTGCTCAGGAAGCGGGGAGAAACATCAATCAGCCCCAGCATTTT
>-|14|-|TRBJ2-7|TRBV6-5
CASTDTLLSYEQYF
TGTGCCAGCACGGACACATTACTCTCCTACGAGCAGTACTTC
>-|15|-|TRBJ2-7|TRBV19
CASSIGAGAFYEQYF
TGTGCCAGTAGTATAGGGGCAGGGGCGTTTTACGAGCAGTACTTC
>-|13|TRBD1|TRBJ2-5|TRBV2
CASRGTGVVTQYF
TGTGCCAGCAGGGGGACAGGGGTTGTGACCCAGTACTTC
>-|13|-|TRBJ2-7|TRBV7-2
CASSSGDCHEQYF
TGTGCCAGCAGCTCAGGCGATTGCCACGAGCAGTACTTC
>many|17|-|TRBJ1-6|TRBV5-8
CASSGPTGSGNNSPLHF
TGTGCCAGCAGCGGCCCCACTGGGTCTGGGAATAATTCACCCCTCCACTTT
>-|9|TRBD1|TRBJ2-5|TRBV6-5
CASSGGQGF
TGCGCCAGCAGTGGGGGACAGGGCTTC
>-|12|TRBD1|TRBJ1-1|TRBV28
CASSMDRGEAFF
TGTGCCAGCAGTATGGACAGGGGGGAAGCTTTCTTT
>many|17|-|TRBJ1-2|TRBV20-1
CSARNPDRRGWDYGYTF
TGCAGTGCTAGAAATCCCGACCGCAGGGGCTGGGACTATGGCTACACCTTC
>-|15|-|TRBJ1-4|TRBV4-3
CASSRDGRGLEKLFF
TGCGCCAGCAGCAGAGACGGACGGGGGCTCGAAAAACTGTTTTTT
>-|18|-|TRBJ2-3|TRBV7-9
CASSLPPGETQYIDTQYF
TGTGCCAGCAGCTTACCACCCGGCGAGACCCAGTACATCGATACGCAGTATTTT
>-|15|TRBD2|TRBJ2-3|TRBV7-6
CASSSQRGSTDTQYF
TGTGCCAGCAGCTCCCAGCGGGGGAGCACAGATACGCAGTATTTT